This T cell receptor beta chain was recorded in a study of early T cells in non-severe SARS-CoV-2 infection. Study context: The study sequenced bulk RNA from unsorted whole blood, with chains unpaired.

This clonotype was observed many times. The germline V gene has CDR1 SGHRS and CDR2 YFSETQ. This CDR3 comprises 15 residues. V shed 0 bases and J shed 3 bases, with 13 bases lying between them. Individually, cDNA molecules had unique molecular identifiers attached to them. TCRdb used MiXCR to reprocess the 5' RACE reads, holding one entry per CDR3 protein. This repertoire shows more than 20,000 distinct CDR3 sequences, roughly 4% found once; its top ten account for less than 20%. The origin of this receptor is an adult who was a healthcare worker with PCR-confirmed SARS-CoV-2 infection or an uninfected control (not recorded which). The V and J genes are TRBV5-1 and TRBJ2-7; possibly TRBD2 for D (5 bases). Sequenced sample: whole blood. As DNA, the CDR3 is TGCGCCAGCAGCTTGGTGGCGGAAGGGAGCTACGAGCAGTACTTC. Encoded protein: CASSLVAEGSYEQYF.